The rows below give T cell receptor beta chains drawn from one sample of a study of blood T cell repertoires in COVID-19. Profiled with immunoSEQ multiplex PCR; TCRdb holds only in-frame clones, not every one. The data hold 300,000 or so clones, with around 87% observed a single time. Source material: peripheral blood. These receptors all come from a man in his sixties or seventies with acute or convalescent COVID-19. The CDR3 runs from the conserved cysteine through the conserved F or W. D genes are given only for firm matches. The listing skips clone size in some rows; elsewhere it reads once, few, many or a size class.

CDR3nt,CDR3aa,v_gene,d_gene,abundance,j_gene
TGTGCCATCAGCACCGGGACAGGGTCCTACGAGCAGTACTTC,CAISTGTGSYEQYF,TRBV10-3,TRBD1,few,TRBJ2-7
TGTGCCAGCAGCCCGGGATCCATTAAAGAGACCCAGTACTTC,CASSPGSIKETQYF,TRBV27,-,-,TRBJ2-5
TGCGCCAGCAGCTTTCGGGACTCTTACAATGAGCAGTTCTTC,CASSFRDSYNEQFF,TRBV5-1,-,once,TRBJ2-1
TGTGCCAGCAGCCAAGTACGGGGAAATTCACCCCTCCACTTT,CASSQVRGNSPLHF,TRBV3-1/TRBV3-2,-,-,TRBJ1-6
TGTGCCAGCAGCGGGGGACTAGCGGGACACGAGCAGTACTTC,CASSGGLAGHEQYF,TRBV3-1/TRBV3-2,TRBD2,-,TRBJ2-7
TGCGCCAGCAGCTTGGAGTTCGGGGGACTAGGGTATGGCTACACCTTC,CASSLEFGGLGYGYTF,TRBV5-1,-,-,TRBJ1-2
TGCAGCGTTTTAGAAGTTAGGAACACCGGGGAGCTGTTTTTT,CSVLEVRNTGELFF,TRBV29-1,-,-,TRBJ2-2
TGTGCCAGCAGTTTTGGGAGACAGGGTCTCGCCTACGAGCAGTACTTC,CASSFGRQGLAYEQYF,TRBV27,TRBD1,-,TRBJ2-7
TGTGCCAGCAGAAATGACTTAGCTGGAAACACCATATATTTT,CASRNDLAGNTIYF,TRBV3-1/TRBV3-2,-,-,TRBJ1-3
TGTGCCAGCAGCCAGACTAGCGGGGGGAACAATGAGCAGTTCTTC,CASSQTSGGNNEQFF,TRBV28,TRBD2,-,TRBJ2-1